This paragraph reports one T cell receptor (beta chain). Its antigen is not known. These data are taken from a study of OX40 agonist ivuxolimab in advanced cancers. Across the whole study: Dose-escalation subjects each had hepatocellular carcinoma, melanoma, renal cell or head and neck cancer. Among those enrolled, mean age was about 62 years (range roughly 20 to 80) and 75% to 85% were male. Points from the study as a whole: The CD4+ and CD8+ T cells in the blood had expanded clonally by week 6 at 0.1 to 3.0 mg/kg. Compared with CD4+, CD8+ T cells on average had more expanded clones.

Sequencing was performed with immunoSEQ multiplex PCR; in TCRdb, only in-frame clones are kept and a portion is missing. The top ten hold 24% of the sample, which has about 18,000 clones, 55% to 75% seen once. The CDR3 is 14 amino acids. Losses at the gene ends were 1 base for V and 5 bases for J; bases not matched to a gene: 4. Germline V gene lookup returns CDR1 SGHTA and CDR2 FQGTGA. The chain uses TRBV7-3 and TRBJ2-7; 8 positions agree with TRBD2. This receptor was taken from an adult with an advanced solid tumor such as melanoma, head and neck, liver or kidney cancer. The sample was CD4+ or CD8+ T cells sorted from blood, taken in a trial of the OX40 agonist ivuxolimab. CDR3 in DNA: TGTGCCAGCAGCTTAAGCGGGGGGCCCCACGAGCAGTACTTC. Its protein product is CASSLSGGPHEQYF.